Below, 14 T cell receptor beta chains from the same sample are listed, as sequenced in a study of OX40 agonist ivuxolimab in advanced cancers. Data came from immunoSEQ multiplex PCR; TCRdb stores just in-frame clones and leaves some out. The sample includes some 85,000 clones, 80% to 90% of them seen just once. Material: CD4+ or CD8+ T cells sorted from blood, obtained in a trial of the OX40 agonist ivuxolimab. The receptors were sampled from an adult with an advanced solid tumor such as melanoma, head and neck, liver or kidney cancer.

The chain links TRBV7-2 to TRBJ2-7; TRBD1 aligns across 8 bases. This CDR3 has 13 residues. In germline, CDR1 is SGHTA, CDR2 FQGNSA. Unmatched junction bases numbered 9, after V lost 5 bases and J lost 9 bases. The CDR3 region has the DNA TGTGCCAGCAGCAAGGACAGGGTCTCTGGGCAGTACTTC. Encoded protein: CASSKDRVSGQYF.

This rearrangement joins TRBV7-6 to TRBJ2-7; D may be TRBD1 (6 bases). The CDR3 length is 14 residues. Germline lookup yields CDR1 SGHVS and CDR2 FNYEAQ. V was clipped by 6 bases and J by 2 bases, with 14 bases between them. The CDR3: CASSPRDKPYEQYF. The DNA of the CDR3 is TGTGCCAGCAGTCCCCGGGACAAGCCCTACGAGCAGTACTTC.

This chain joins TRBV5-4 and TRBJ2-3; TRBD1 aligns across 9 bases. The germline CDR1 and CDR2 sequences are SGHNT and YYREEE (reference sequence). The CDR3 length is 14 residues. V lost 3 bases, J lost 1 base, and 0 bases stayed unmatched. DNA of the CDR3: TGTGCCAGCAGCTGGACAGGGGGCACAGATACGCAGTATTTT. As protein: CASSWTGGTDTQYF.

This clone has only one observation. The chain recombines TRBV5-1 with TRBJ2-1; 8 positions match TRBD1. V shed 0 bases and J 3 bases; nucleotides not matched to a gene: 5. This CDR3 comprises 16 residues. Per the germline V gene, CDR1 is SGHRS and CDR2 is YFSETQ. The DNA of the CDR3 is TGCGCCAGCAGCTTGGCCACAACAGGGGGCTACAATGAGCAGTTCTTC. Translated: CASSLATTGGYNEQFF.

J is TRBJ1-1 and V is TRBV6-1; D is perhaps TRBD1 (6 bases). The CDR3 totals 15 residues. Looked up from germline, CDR1 is MNHNS and CDR2 is SASEGT. Between the trimmed V and J ends, which lost 1 base and 6 bases, there was a span of 15 bases. Here the CDR3 reads CASSEERGGASEAFF. The CDR3 DNA sequence: TGTGCCAGCAGTGAAGAGCGGGGGGGGGCTTCTGAAGCTTTCTTT.

The chain joins TRBV2 to TRBJ2-1; 10 nucleotides line up with TRBD2. Trimming cost V 5 bases and J 0 bases; bases outside gene matches: 1. The germline gives CDR1 SNHLY, CDR2 FYNNEI. The CDR3 sequence is 15 residues long. CDR3: CASSPSGSSYNEQFF. The CDR3 coding sequence is TGTGCCAGCAGTCCTAGCGGGAGCTCCTACAATGAGCAGTTCTTC.

V usage is TRBV10-3 and J usage is TRBJ1-3; no clear D gene. Per the germline V gene, CDR1 is ENHRY and CDR2 is SYGVKD. This CDR3 is built from 12 residues. The V gene lost 8 bases and the J gene lost 0 bases, with 5 bases spanning the gap. Here the CDR3 DNA reads TGTGCCATCGAGGGCTCTGGAAACACCATATATTTT. Translation: CAIEGSGNTIYF.

The chain has TRBV29-1 and TRBJ2-1; D remains ambiguous. Germline V gives CDR1 SQVTM, CDR2 ANQGSEA. This CDR3 is built from 14 residues. Trimming left V 3 bases short and J 0 bases short, with 9 bases between. This chain's CDR3 is CSVDSVSSYNEQFF. Here the CDR3 DNA reads TGCAGCGTTGACAGCGTAAGCTCCTACAATGAGCAGTTCTTC.

This clone has only one observation. The V gene is TRBV9, the J gene TRBJ1-1, with TRBD1 matching over 7 bases. V lost 4 bases and J lost 4; bases outside the gene matches: 7. In germline, CDR1 is SGDLS, CDR2 YYNGEE. CDR3 length: 14 residues. CDR3 bases: TGTGCCAGCAGCAGGGACAGAATGTCCACTGAAGCTTTCTTT. Translation: CASSRDRMSTEAFF.

The chain uses TRBV6-6 and TRBJ2-7; unclear D gene. The CDR3 loop spans 14 amino acids. CDR1 is MNHNY and CDR2 is SVGAGI in the germline V gene (reference sequence). V shed 0 bases and J shed 2 bases, with 8 bases lying between them. CDR3 coding DNA: TGTGCCAGCAGTTACTCTCGCCAGGCCTACGAGCAGTACTTC. Translating gives CASSYSRQAYEQYF.

The chain carries TRBV6-1 and TRBJ2-7; a weak D match, TRBD2 (6 bases). CDR1 is MNHNS, CDR2 SASEGT, per germline. Trimming left V 2 bases short and J 2 bases short, with 10 bases between. This CDR3 comprises 14 residues. The CDR3 DNA reads TGTGCCAGCAGTGAATGGAGGGAGGCCTACGAGCAGTACTTC. This sequence encodes CASSEWREAYEQYF.

In DNA form, the CDR3 reads TGCGCCAGCCGGGACAGGGTAGACAATGAGCAGTTCTTC. The encoded protein is CASRDRVDNEQFF. The V and J genes are TRBV5-1 and TRBJ2-1; 9 positions agree with TRBD1. CDR1 is SGHRS and CDR2 is YFSETQ in the germline V gene. CDR3 size: 13 residues. With 7 bases clipped from V and 5 bases from J, the junction kept 4 bases outside the gene matches.

The CDR3 bases are TGTGCCAGCAGTTTATATAAGGGTTTGGAGGCTTTCTTT. It is translated as CASSLYKGLEAFF. The chain carries TRBV27 and TRBJ1-1; D is ambiguous. Germline V gives CDR1 MNHEY, CDR2 SMNVEV (reference sequence). The germline V and J ends were trimmed by 1 base and 11 bases, with 14 bases remaining between them. The CDR3 consists of 13 residues.

CDR3 sequence reads: CASSGTGTGPYNEQFF. CDR3 DNA sequence: TGTGCCAGCAGTGGGACCGGGACAGGCCCTTACAATGAGCAGTTCTTC. The chain has TRBV6-1 and TRBJ2-1; 8 nucleotides align to TRBD1. Germline CDR1 reads MNHNS; CDR2 reads SASEGT. The CDR3 covers 16 residues. The junction had 9 bases not matched to a gene; V was cut back by 4 bases and J by 4 bases.